This TCR beta chain stems from a study of blood T cell repertoires in COVID-19. At the level of the study: The study drew acute and convalescent COVID-19 samples from the United States, Italy and Spain. PBMCs, B-cell-depleted T cells, or T cells were the source of the cDNA or gDNA that made up the material.

In its sample, this clone was seen once. How the authors handled the data: Amplification of reference gene primers was used by the study to estimate nucleated cell counts. Profiled with immunoSEQ multiplex PCR; TCRdb holds only in-frame clones, not every one. The DNA was the basis for D and trimming; V, J and clone size are from that table. The sample yields 150,000 or so clones, roughly 90% seen once. In germline, CDR1 is LNHDA, CDR2 SQIVND (reference sequence). The CDR3 is 15 amino acids. Trimming left V 8 bases short and J 8 bases short, with 24 bases between. The receptor was isolated from a man between 45 and 60 years old with acute or convalescent COVID-19. V usage is TRBV19 and J usage is TRBJ1-1, with D possibly TRBD1 on 5 matching bases. Sequencing used peripheral blood. DNA of the CDR3: TGTGCCAGTCGTACCACCGGGACTGTAATCCCCGAAGCTTTCTTT. Protein sequence: CASRTTGTVIPEAFF.